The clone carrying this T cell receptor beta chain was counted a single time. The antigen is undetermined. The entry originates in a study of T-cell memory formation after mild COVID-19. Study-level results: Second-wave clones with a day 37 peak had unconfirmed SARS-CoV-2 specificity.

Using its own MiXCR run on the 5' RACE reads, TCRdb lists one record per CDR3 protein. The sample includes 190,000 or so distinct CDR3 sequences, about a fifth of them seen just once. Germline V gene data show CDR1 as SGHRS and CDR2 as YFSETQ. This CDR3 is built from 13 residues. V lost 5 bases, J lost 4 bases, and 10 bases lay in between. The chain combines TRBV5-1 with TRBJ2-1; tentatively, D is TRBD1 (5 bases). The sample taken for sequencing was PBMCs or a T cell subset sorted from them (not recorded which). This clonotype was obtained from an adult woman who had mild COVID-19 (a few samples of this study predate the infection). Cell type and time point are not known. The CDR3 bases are TGCGCCAGCAGGGAACAGGATTACAATGAGCAGTTCTTC. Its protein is CASREQDYNEQFF.